This TCR beta chain was observed in a study of OX40 agonist ivuxolimab in advanced cancers. Study details: Dose-escalation patients had hepatocellular carcinoma, melanoma, renal cell or head and neck cancer. Anti-PD-1, anti-PD-L1 or anti-CTLA-4 therapy given earlier was allowed, and around 40% had some.

Assay used: immunoSEQ multiplex PCR; TCRdb lists only in-frame clones, some missing. The sample shows about 95,000 clones, 85% to 90% of them seen only once. Notes on this clone: The target antigen is unknown.

Germline CDR1 reads MDHEN; CDR2 reads SYDVKM. The CDR3 sequence is 13 residues long. Trimming removed 9 bases at V and 8 bases at J, with 17 bases between. Study-level findings and limits: CD4+ and CD8+ blood T cells expanded clonally by week 6 at 0.1 to 3.0 mg/kg.

The material sequenced was CD4+ or CD8+ T cells sorted from blood, taken in a trial of the OX40 agonist ivuxolimab. This receptor was taken from an adult with an advanced solid tumor such as melanoma, head and neck, liver or kidney cancer. This chain links TRBV28 with TRBJ1-5; D unclear. CDR3 protein: CASREGSREPQHF. Here the CDR3 DNA reads TGTGCCAGTCGAGAGGGATCTAGGGAGCCCCAGCATTTT. Filled out from reference TRBV28 and TRBJ1-5, the complete variable domain reads DVKVTQSSRYLVKRTGEKVFLECVQDMDHENMFWYRQDPGLGLRLIYFSYDVKMKEKGDIPEGYSVSREKKERFSLILESASTNQTSMYLCASREGSREPQHFGDGTRLSIL.